Shown below are 21 T cell receptor beta chains from a single sample sequenced in a study of cytotoxic CD8 clonotypes in ibrutinib-treated CLL. Profiling relied on immunoSEQ multiplex PCR, and the TCRdb table lists in-frame clones only, not all of them. The sample has roughly 190,000 clones, around 70% seen once. The specimen comprised PBMCs, sampled after 24 months of ibrutinib treatment. Every receptor here comes from a human donor with chronic lymphocytic leukemia.

V is TRBV28 and J is TRBJ2-5, with 9 bases fitting TRBD2. Germline-derived CDR1 and CDR2 are MDHEN and SYDVKM. Trimming at V came to 5 bases and at J to 6 bases, leaving 4 bases not matched to a gene. CDR3 length: 13 amino acids. CDR3 amino acids: CASSVAGAQTQYF. The CDR3 DNA is TGTGCCAGCAGTGTAGCGGGAGCCCAGACCCAGTACTTC.

V is TRBV29-1 and J is TRBJ1-2; D may be TRBD1 (5 bases). This CDR3 is built from 14 residues. Per germline, CDR1 SQVTM and CDR2 ANQGSEA. V lost 4 bases to trimming and J lost 4 bases, with 16 bases between them. The CDR3 region is CSVVQLGVGYGYTF. For the CDR3, the DNA is TGCAGCGTTGTACAATTAGGGGTGGGCTATGGCTACACCTTC.

CDR3 sequence reads: CASERTSGPMVGVKNIQYF. In DNA, the CDR3 is TGCGCCAGCGAAAGGACTAGCGGGCCTATGGTCGGAGTCAAAAACATTCAGTACTTC. The chain has TRBV10-2 and TRBJ2-4, with 11 positions matching TRBD2. Germline CDR1 reads WSHSY; CDR2 reads SAAADI. Losses at the gene ends were 8 bases for V and 3 bases for J; bases not matched to a gene: 18. The CDR3 runs to 19 residues.

V gene TRBV2 combines with J gene TRBJ1-1; the match to TRBD1 covers 7 bases. This CDR3 region has 12 residues. Germline V gene sequence: CDR1 SNHLY, CDR2 FYNNEI. With 5 bases clipped from V and 6 bases from J, the junction kept 3 bases outside the gene matches. The CDR3 region is CASSNRGPEAFF. For the CDR3, the DNA is TGTGCCAGCAGTAATAGGGGGCCTGAAGCTTTCTTT.

Only a few counts were recorded for this clone. CDR3 bases: TGCGCCAGCAGCCAAGTTGGTCAGCCCCAGCATTTT. It translates to CASSQVGQPQHF. The J gene is TRBJ1-5, the V gene TRBV4-1; unclear D gene. Per the germline V gene, CDR1 is MGHRA and CDR2 is YSYEKL. V gave up 1 base and J gave up 6 bases, with 4 bases separating them. The CDR3 sequence is 12 residues long.

The chain carries TRBV28 and TRBJ1-1, with 7 bases that match TRBD1. This CDR3 has 11 amino acids. Looked up from germline, CDR1 is MDHEN and CDR2 is SYDVKM. V shed 3 bases and J 14 bases; nucleotides not matched to a gene: 6. In nucleotides, the CDR3 is TGTGCCAGCAGTTTGCACAGGGGTTGCTTCTTT. Translating gives CASSLHRGCFF.

The chain uses TRBV30 and TRBJ2-2, with TRBD2 matching over 12 bases. Looked up from germline, CDR1 is GTSNPN and CDR2 is SVGIG (reference sequence). CDR3 length equals 15 residues. Losses at the gene ends were 3 bases for V and 3 bases for J; bases not matched to a gene: 2. The CDR3 spells CAWSGLAGYTGELFF. The DNA for the CDR3 is TGTGCCTGGAGCGGACTAGCGGGGTACACCGGGGAGCTGTTTTTT.

The chain is built from TRBV28 and TRBJ1-2, with a possible D match to TRBD1 (6 bases). Trimming took 6 bases from V and 4 from J, leaving 18 bases between them. CDR3 size: 15 residues. Germline CDR1 reads MDHEN; CDR2 reads SYDVKM. Here the CDR3 DNA reads TGTGCCAGCAGACCTACACAGGGTGGGGCCTATGGCTACACCTTC. Its translation: CASRPTQGGAYGYTF.

The chain is built from TRBV28 and TRBJ1-5; D not resolved. Trimming took 1 base from V and 2 from J, leaving 12 bases between them. The CDR3 covers 16 residues. Germline lookup yields CDR1 MDHEN and CDR2 SYDVKM. CDR3 region: CASSLYQAIGNQPQHF. The CDR3 DNA reads TGTGCCAGCAGTTTATACCAGGCTATTGGCAATCAGCCCCAGCATTTT.

This clone occurred a few times. The V and J genes are TRBV10-3 and TRBJ1-2; D is undetermined. The V end was cut by 7 bases, the J end by 0 bases, with 15 bases between. The CDR3 consists of 15 residues. Germline V lookup: CDR1 ENHRY, CDR2 SYGVKD. The CDR3 loop reads CAITFNPGTNYGYTF. The CDR3 region has the DNA TGTGCCATCACATTTAATCCCGGGACTAACTATGGCTACACCTTC.

The table lists this clone with a few counts. The CDR3 DNA is TGTGCCAGCAGCTTAGATCTAGTGGACAGGGAGAACACTGAAGCTTTCTTT. Translation: CASSLDLVDRENTEAFF. The rearrangement uses TRBV11-2 and TRBJ1-1, with 8 bases aligning to TRBD1. J lost 1 base, V lost 0 bases, and 7 bases had no gene match. Germline values: CDR1 SGHAT, CDR2 FQNNGV. CDR3 length: 17 amino acids.

The chain combines TRBV6-5 with TRBJ2-5; D might be TRBD2 (5 bases). CDR3 length: 15 residues. Germline CDR1 and CDR2: MNHEY and SVGAGI. The V gene lost 5 bases and the J gene lost 5 bases, with 18 bases spanning the gap. The CDR3: CASSPSWARRETQYF. CDR3 in DNA: TGTGCCAGCAGTCCCTCGTGGGCCAGGAGGGAGACCCAGTACTTC.

Concerning this clone: At one end the junction does not follow the germline gene, possibly because of a read error. V gene TRBV7-7 combines with J gene TRBJ2-3; no clear D. CDR3 length: 12 amino acids. Germline CDR1 reads SSHAT; CDR2 reads FNYEAQ (reference sequence). The CDR3, as DNA: TGTGCTAGCAGCCCCATAGCAGATACGCAGTATTTT. Protein product: CASSPIADTQYF.

V usage is TRBV25-1 and J usage is TRBJ2-1; 7 positions agree with TRBD2. CDR1 MGHDK and CDR2 SYGVNS come from the germline V gene. The V and J ends lost 1 base and 2 bases, in that order; junction bases with no gene match: 8. The CDR3 totals 17 residues. CDR3 sequence reads: CASSELGGRLPYNEQFF. CDR3 in DNA: TGTGCCAGCAGTGAATTGGGCGGGAGACTCCCCTACAATGAGCAGTTCTTC.

The chain links TRBV5-6 to TRBJ2-7; a possible D gene is TRBD1 (5 bases). CDR3 length: 14 amino acids. Per the germline V gene, CDR1 is SGHDT and CDR2 is YYEEEE. With 4 bases removed from V and 4 bases from J, the gap between germline ends came to 15 bases. The CDR3 DNA is TGTGCCAGCAGCCATGGTGACAGACCTTACGAGCAGTACTTC. Translated, it gives CASSHGDRPYEQYF.

V usage is TRBV28 and J usage is TRBJ2-7; D tentatively fits TRBD1 or TRBD2 (5 bases each). The germline V gene has CDR1 MDHEN and CDR2 SYDVKM. V lost 8 bases and J lost 6, with 17 bases in between. This CDR3 has 13 residues. Written as DNA, the CDR3 is TGTGCCAGCTGGGGACCCAACGGCCCCGAGCAGTACTTC. It is translated as CASWGPNGPEQYF.

V gene TRBV7-6 combines with J gene TRBJ2-3; D gene uncertain. V was shortened by 3 bases and J by 6 bases, with 10 bases between the two germline ends. Germline lookup yields CDR1 SGHVS and CDR2 FNYEAQ. This CDR3 spans 13 amino acids. CDR3 amino acids: CASSLGSSDTQYF. The CDR3 nucleotides read TGTGCCAGCAGCTTGGGATCCAGCGATACGCAGTATTTT.

The gene calls are TRBV7-2 and TRBJ2-5; TRBD2 aligns across 9 bases. CDR3 size: 16 residues. V dropped 2 bases and J dropped 4; count of bases not matched to a gene: 8. Germline V gene data show CDR1 as SGHTA and CDR2 as FQGNSA. For the CDR3, the DNA is TGTGCCAGCAGCTTACTGCACTTAGCGGGAGTAGAGACCCAGTACTTC. Translated: CASSLLHLAGVETQYF. The entire variable domain, with the rest obtained from reference TRBV7-2 and TRBJ2-5, is as follows: GAGVSQSPSNKVTEKGKDVELRCDPISGHTALYWYRQSLGQGLEFLIYFQGNSAPDKSGLPSDRFSAERTGGSVSTLTIQRTQQEDSAVYLCASSLLHLAGVETQYFGPGTRLLVL.

This chain joins TRBV28 and TRBJ1-5; 8 bases are a match to TRBD1. The V and J ends lost 10 bases and 6 bases, in that order; junction bases with no gene match: 14. This CDR3 spans 15 amino acids. CDR1 MDHEN and CDR2 SYDVKM come from the germline V gene. The CDR3 reads CAIGGHPTGGQPQHF. CDR3 bases: TGTGCCATCGGAGGGCACCCAACAGGGGGTCAGCCCCAGCATTTT.

J is TRBJ2-2 and V is TRBV9, with 11 bases aligning to TRBD2. CDR3 size: 18 residues. Germline V lookup: CDR1 SGDLS, CDR2 YYNGEE. V lost 4 bases to trimming and J lost 8 bases; unmatched junction nucleotides: 16. DNA of the CDR3: TGTGCCAGCAGCCTCCGGACTAGCGGGCAGGATTATGAAGGGGAGCTGTTTTTT. Translation: CASSLRTSGQDYEGELFF.

The J gene is TRBJ2-7, the V gene TRBV13; 9 bases align to TRBD2. The CDR3 covers 16 residues. The junction had 8 bases not matched to a gene; V was cut back by 3 bases and J by 2 bases. CDR1 PRHDT and CDR2 FYEKMQ come from the germline V gene (reference sequence). In DNA, the CDR3 is TGTGCCAGCAGCTTTCAGGCGGGAGGGCCTCCCTACGAGCAGTACTTC. Translating it yields CASSFQAGGPPYEQYF.